This TCR beta chain came from a study of blood T cell repertoires in COVID-19. The overall study: PBMCs, B-cell-depleted T cells, or T cells were the source of the cDNA or gDNA that made up the material.

This clone occurred once. Germline V gene data show CDR1 as SGHRS and CDR2 as YFSETQ. V was clipped by 0 bases and J by 5 bases, with 11 bases between them. The CDR3 runs to 14 residues. Sequencing used immunoSEQ multiplex PCR; TCRdb keeps in-frame clones, though not all of them. The data hold approximately 280,000 clones, with around 89% observed a single time. The chain joins TRBV5-1 to TRBJ1-1; no definite D call. The receptor's source is a man aged 35 to 55 with acute or convalescent COVID-19. The sequenced sample was peripheral blood. The CDR3 protein is CASSLEWARTEAFF. As DNA, the CDR3 is TGCGCCAGCAGCTTGGAATGGGCCCGAACTGAAGCTTTCTTT.